The rows below give T cell receptor beta chains drawn from one sample of a study of cytomegalovirus exposure and HLA in healthy donors. This table comes from immunoSEQ multiplex PCR, and its TCRdb copy is limited to in-frame clones, with some not included. The data contain about 87,000 clones, 70% to 80% of them singletons. Sequenced: PBMCs. The receptors originated from a man aged 25 to 45 in good health and CMV-seropositive. Each CDR3 is given with its conserved first and last residue. The D gene is left open where the match is weak. Where a row states a size, it is once, few, many or the class of an expanded clone; other rows omit it.

D: -
V: TRBV6-1
J: TRBJ1-4
size: few
CDR3: CASSEEWSEKLFF
DNA: TGTGCCAGCAGTGAAGAGTGGAGTGAAAAACTGTTTTTT

D: -
V: TRBV6-1
J: TRBJ2-7
size: few
CDR3: CATMRPLRNEQYF
DNA: TGTGCCACTATGAGACCTCTCAGGAACGAGCAGTACTTC

D: TRBD1
V: TRBV6-6
J: TRBJ1-5
size: -
CDR3: CASRNTGQGGGQPQHF
DNA: TGTGCCAGCAGGAACACGGGACAGGGAGGCGGTCAGCCCCAGCATTTT

D: -
V: TRBV2
J: TRBJ2-7
size: -
CDR3: CASRDRFYEQYF
DNA: TGTGCCAGCAGGGACAGATTCTACGAGCAGTACTTC

D: TRBD1
V: TRBV9
J: TRBJ1-1
size: few
CDR3: CASSALQGRAEAFF
DNA: TGTGCCAGCAGCGCCTTACAGGGGAGAGCTGAAGCTTTCTTT

D: -
V: TRBV6-5
J: TRBJ2-7
size: few
CDR3: CASRRAGPYEQYF
DNA: TGTGCCAGCAGAAGAGCGGGCCCCTACGAGCAGTACTTC

D: TRBD2
V: TRBV5-1
J: TRBJ2-1
size: -
CDR3: CASSFSSGRAIMYEQFF
DNA: TGCGCCAGCAGCTTTTCTAGCGGGAGGGCGATTATGTATGAGCAGTTCTTC

D: -
V: TRBV5-1
J: TRBJ2-2
size: -
CDR3: CASSLGVNTGELFF
DNA: TGCGCCAGCAGCTTGGGTGTAAACACCGGGGAGCTGTTTTTT

D: -
V: TRBV2
J: TRBJ1-1
size: -
CDR3: CASSPEGDTEAFF
DNA: TGTGCCAGCAGTCCCGAGGGGGACACTGAAGCTTTCTTT

D: TRBD1
V: TRBV12-5
J: TRBJ1-4
size: -
CDR3: CASGFGQGPEEYEKLFF
DNA: TGTGCTAGTGGTTTCGGACAGGGACCCGAGGAATACGAAAAACTGTTTTTT

D: -
V: TRBV11-3
J: TRBJ2-2
size: -
CDR3: CASSFGGGVGTGELFF
DNA: TGTGCCAGCAGCTTCGGGGGTGGGGTTGGCACCGGGGAGCTGTTTTTT

D: -
V: TRBV2
J: TRBJ1-2
size: -
CDR3: CASSEGARDYGYTF
DNA: TGTGCCAGCAGTGAGGGGGCCCGGGACTATGGCTACACCTTC

D: TRBD2
V: TRBV7-3
J: TRBJ2-7
size: -
CDR3: CASSPVAGLGYEQYF
DNA: TGTGCCAGCAGCCCGGTAGCGGGACTAGGTTACGAGCAGTACTTC

D: -
V: TRBV6-5
J: TRBJ1-1
size: -
CDR3: CASRYDSTNTEAFF
DNA: TGTGCCAGCAGGTACGACAGTACGAACACTGAAGCTTTCTTT

D: -
V: TRBV7-9
J: TRBJ1-4
size: -
CDR3: CASSWGRTSTNEKLFF
DNA: TGTGCCAGCAGTTGGGGGAGGACTTCAACTAATGAAAAACTGTTTTTT

D: -
V: TRBV6-1
J: TRBJ2-5
size: -
CDR3: CASGGGGQETQYF
DNA: TGTGCCAGCGGGGGTGGGGGGCAAGAGACCCAGTACTTC

D: TRBD2
V: TRBV5-1
J: TRBJ2-3
size: -
CDR3: CASSLSSGRGTDTQYF
DNA: TGCGCCAGCAGCTTATCTAGCGGAAGGGGCACAGATACGCAGTATTTT

D: TRBD1
V: TRBV28
J: TRBJ2-1
size: -
CDR3: CASSFQGVIDEQFF
DNA: TGTGCCAGCAGTTTTCAGGGGGTGATAGATGAGCAGTTCTTC

D: -
V: TRBV27
J: TRBJ2-1
size: -
CDR3: CASSLIRGRGPYNEQFF
DNA: TGTGCCAGCAGTTTAATCAGAGGCCGAGGGCCCTACAATGAGCAGTTCTTC

D: -
V: TRBV15
J: TRBJ2-2
size: -
CDR3: CATSLPGGPNTGELFF
DNA: TGTGCCACCAGCCTCCCGGGGGGCCCCAACACCGGGGAGCTGTTTTTT

D: -
V: TRBV6-1
J: TRBJ1-1
size: few
CDR3: CASSEALLGASTEAFF
DNA: TGTGCCAGCAGTGAAGCCTTGTTGGGGGCGAGTACTGAAGCTTTCTTT

D: TRBD1
V: TRBV19
J: TRBJ1-5
size: -
CDR3: CASSSGQGGFRPQHF
DNA: TGTGCCAGTAGTTCAGGACAGGGAGGTTTTCGGCCCCAGCATTTT

D: -
V: TRBV18
J: TRBJ1-1
size: few
CDR3: CASSPYSHTEAFF
DNA: TGTGCCAGCTCTCCCTACTCTCACACTGAAGCTTTCTTT

D: -
V: TRBV6-1
J: TRBJ2-5
size: -
CDR3: CASSYTGRRETQYF
DNA: TGTGCCAGCAGTTATACAGGGAGACGGGAGACCCAGTACTTC

D: TRBD1
V: TRBV6-6
J: TRBJ1-2
size: -
CDR3: CASSRDREYGYPF
DNA: TGTGCCAGCAGTCGGGACAGAGAATATGGCTACCCCTTC

D: TRBD1
V: TRBV27
J: TRBJ1-4
size: -
CDR3: CASSLYRGTNEKLFF
DNA: TGTGCCAGCAGTCTCTACAGGGGAACTAATGAAAAACTGTTTTTT

D: -
V: TRBV28
J: TRBJ2-4
size: few
CDR3: CASSPILRRDPKNIQYF
DNA: TGTGCCAGCAGTCCTATTCTGAGGCGGGACCCCAAAAACATTCAGTACTTC

D: -
V: TRBV7-9
J: TRBJ1-5
size: -
CDR3: CASSLVTLSGRGSSQPQHF
DNA: TGTGCCAGCAGCTTAGTGACCCTTTCAGGCAGGGGTTCTAGTCAGCCCCAGCATTTT

D: -
V: TRBV2
J: TRBJ2-1
size: -
CDR3: CASSEMDKEQFF
DNA: TGTGCCAGCAGTGAAATGGACAAGGAGCAGTTCTTC

D: -
V: TRBV9
J: TRBJ2-5
size: -
CDR3: CASNPEGYQETQYF
DNA: TGTGCCAGCAATCCGGAGGGGTACCAAGAGACCCAGTACTTC

D: -
V: TRBV25-1
J: TRBJ1-6
size: -
CDR3: CASTRQDHSPLHF
DNA: TGTGCCAGCACCCGACAGGACCATTCACCCCTCCACTTT

D: -
V: TRBV27
J: TRBJ1-5
size: -
CDR3: CASAPRQMHQPQHF
DNA: TGTGCCAGCGCCCCTAGGCAGATGCATCAGCCCCAGCATTTT

D: -
V: TRBV29-1
J: TRBJ2-5
size: -
CDR3: CSVEVVRGGKTQYF
DNA: TGCAGCGTTGAAGTGGTCAGGGGAGGGAAGACCCAGTACTTC

D: TRBD1
V: TRBV15
J: TRBJ1-2
size: -
CDR3: CATSDGQGSGYTF
DNA: TGTGCCACCAGCGACGGACAGGGCAGCGGCTACACCTTC

D: -
V: TRBV18
J: TRBJ1-2
size: -
CDR3: CASSPDGGGYTF
DNA: TGTGCCAGCTCACCAGACGGGGGGGGCTACACCTTC

D: TRBD1
V: TRBV18
J: TRBJ1-1
size: few
CDR3: CASSPPPGQLRNTEAFF
DNA: TGTGCCAGCTCACCGCCCCCGGGACAGTTAAGGAACACTGAAGCTTTCTTT

D: TRBD2
V: TRBV5-6
J: TRBJ2-2
size: -
CDR3: CASSLGSGGFTGELFF
DNA: TGTGCCAGCAGCTTGGGTAGCGGGGGTTTCACCGGGGAGCTGTTTTTT

D: -
V: TRBV29-1
J: TRBJ1-1
size: -
CDR3: CSVAELEAFF
DNA: TGCAGCGTTGCTGAGTTGGAAGCTTTCTTT

D: -
V: TRBV2
J: TRBJ1-1
size: -
CDR3: CASSGRGMNTEAFF
DNA: TGTGCCAGCAGTGGAAGGGGGATGAACACTGAAGCTTTCTTT

D: -
V: TRBV19
J: TRBJ2-7
size: -
CDR3: CASSFSDEQYF
DNA: TGTGCCAGTAGTTTCAGCGACGAGCAGTACTTC

D: TRBD1
V: TRBV29-1
J: TRBJ1-2
size: -
CDR3: CSDTRTGPYGYTF
DNA: TGCAGCGATACACGGACAGGGCCCTATGGCTACACCTTC

D: TRBD1
V: TRBV19
J: TRBJ1-2
size: -
CDR3: CASTTYRGDGYTF
DNA: TGTGCCAGTACCACGTACAGGGGTGATGGCTACACCTTC

D: TRBD1
V: TRBV5-4
J: TRBJ1-6
size: -
CDR3: CASRQKGQGHNSPLHF
DNA: TGTGCCAGCAGGCAAAAGGGACAGGGTCATAATTCACCCCTCCACTTT

D: -
V: TRBV15
J: TRBJ1-1
size: -
CDR3: CATSRPKGEAFF
DNA: TGTGCCACCAGCAGGCCCAAGGGGGAAGCTTTCTTT

D: TRBD2
V: TRBV6-5
J: TRBJ2-5
size: once
CDR3: CASSPMGGGQETQYF
DNA: TGTGCCAGCAGCCCGATGGGGGGGGGTCAAGAGACCCAGTACTTC

D: -
V: TRBV7-9
J: TRBJ1-4
size: -
CDR3: CASSLDLGRANEKLFF
DNA: TGTGCCAGCAGCTTAGATCTGGGTCGGGCTAATGAAAAACTGTTTTTT

D: TRBD1
V: TRBV18
J: TRBJ1-6
size: -
CDR3: CASSPWDRGSPLHF
DNA: TGTGCCAGCTCACCCTGGGACAGAGGGTCACCCCTCCACTTT

D: -
V: TRBV7-8
J: TRBJ2-2
size: few
CDR3: CASSPTQGYGELFF
DNA: TGTGCCAGCAGCCCTACCCAGGGTTACGGGGAGCTGTTTTTT

D: TRBD1
V: TRBV9
J: TRBJ2-6
size: few
CDR3: CASSLGQGGLSGANVLTF
DNA: TGTGCCAGCAGCCTCGGACAGGGGGGCCTTTCTGGGGCCAACGTCCTGACTTTC

D: -
V: TRBV5-1
J: TRBJ1-4
size: -
CDR3: CASSLDSQEKLFF
DNA: TGCGCCAGCAGCTTGGACAGTCAAGAAAAACTGTTTTTT

D: -
V: TRBV5-4
J: TRBJ2-7
size: -
CDR3: CASSLGSVSRYEQYF
DNA: TGTGCCAGCAGCTTGGGTTCCGTGAGTAGATACGAGCAGTACTTC

D: TRBD1
V: TRBV9
J: TRBJ1-5
size: -
CDR3: CASSSDRVGQPQHF
DNA: TGTGCCAGCAGTTCCGACAGGGTCGGGCAGCCCCAGCATTTT

D: -
V: TRBV27
J: TRBJ2-7
size: -
CDR3: CASSQVRGYEQYF
DNA: TGTGCCAGCAGTCAAGTTAGGGGCTACGAGCAGTACTTC